This T cell receptor (beta chain) emerged from a study of T cell repertoires in aging, cancer and after chemotherapy. Study-level results: Rebound thymic output was suggested by rising median generation probability during chemotherapy in each cancer cohort. In healthy donors, age-related TCR diversity loss mainly reflected lost richness. These repertoire data do not allow conclusions about immunological memory after chemotherapy.

TRB rearrangements spanning V, D and J were amplified using mixed TRB-A/B primers. TCRdb reprocessed the multiplex PCR reads with MiXCR, giving one entry per CDR3 protein. The sample has about 910 distinct CDR3 sequences; about three fifths are singletons. V was shortened by 4 bases and J by 6 bases, with 13 bases between the two germline ends. The CDR3 has 13 residues. CDR1 is DFQATT and CDR2 is SNEGSKA in the germline V gene (reference sequence). The template was genomic DNA from peripheral blood, not RNA. Concerning this clonotype itself: The antigen is unknown.

The TCR originated in a human donor with a blood cancer. Sequencing input: blood. The chain links TRBV20-1 to TRBJ2-1, with D possibly being TRBD2 (6 bases). The CDR3 nucleotides read TGCAGTGCTACGGGGAGGCCGGGCAATGAGCAGTTCTTC. It specifies CSATGRPGNEQFF.